This entry lists 22 T cell receptor beta chains sequenced from one sample in a study of radiotherapy plus CTLA-4 blockade in lung cancer. Sequenced by immunoSEQ multiplex PCR; TCRdb stores in-frame clones only, minus some. The sample yields tens of thousands of clones, roughly four fifths seen once. The source material was peripheral blood, sampled from a patient treated with radiotherapy plus ipilimumab. Receptors originate from a human donor with non-small cell lung cancer who had stable disease on radiotherapy plus ipilimumab.

This sequence joins TRBV6-6 and TRBJ2-7; TRBD1 might be the D (6 bases). The CDR3 loop spans 14 amino acids. Looked up from germline, CDR1 is MNHNY and CDR2 is SVGAGI (reference sequence). The germline V and J ends were trimmed by 0 bases and 5 bases, with 11 bases remaining between them. The CDR3 region has the DNA TGTGCCAGCAGTTACTCGGCAGGGGATGACGAGCAGTACGTC. This translates into CASSYSAGDDEQYV.

V usage is TRBV11-2 and J usage is TRBJ1-2; no definite D call. Trimming pared 2 bases from V and 4 bases from J, leaving 14 bases between. This CDR3 contains 15 residues. Germline V gene data show CDR1 as SGHAT and CDR2 as FQNNGV. The CDR3 region is CASSLSQVSFYGYTF. The CDR3 nucleotides read TGTGCCAGCAGCTTATCCCAGGTGTCTTTCTATGGCTACACCTTC.

The chain is built from TRBV18 and TRBJ2-5, with a tentative D call TRBD1 (5 bases). Germline V CDR1 and CDR2: KGHSH, LQKENI. The CDR3 covers 14 residues. V shed 0 bases and J shed 7 bases, with 12 bases lying between them. For the CDR3, the DNA is TGTGCCAGCTCACCACCCGGCAGGGAAGGGACCCAGTACTTC. Protein product: CASSPPGREGTQYF.

The chain links TRBV7-9 to TRBJ1-5; 9 bases line up with TRBD1. Per germline, CDR1 SEHNR and CDR2 FQNEAQ (reference sequence). The CDR3 is made up of 15 amino acids. Trimming at V came to 5 bases and at J to 6 bases, leaving 8 bases not matched to a gene. The CDR3 reads CASSGAGQGTQPQHF. The CDR3 DNA reads as TGTGCCAGCAGCGGAGCCGGACAGGGGACTCAGCCCCAGCATTTT.

The V call is TRBV5-4, the J call TRBJ1-1, with D possibly matching TRBD1 (6 bases). The V gene's germline CDR1 is SGHNT and CDR2 YYREEE (reference sequence). The V end was cut by 0 bases, the J end by 7 bases, with 10 bases between. CDR3 length: 13 residues. CDR3 sequence (DNA): TGTGCCAGCAGCTTGGCGGCAGGGGTTGAAGCTTTCTTT. This sequence encodes CASSLAAGVEAFF. The full variable domain, in which reference TRBV5-4 and TRBJ1-1 provide the parts outside the CDR3, is ETGVTQSPTHLIKTRGQQVTLRCSSQSGHNTVSWYQQALGQGPQFIFQYYREEENGRGNFPPRFSGLQFPNYSSELNVNALELDDSALYLCASSLAAGVEAFFGQGTRLTVV.

This rearrangement joins TRBV4-1 to TRBJ1-6, with D possibly being TRBD1 (5 bases). This CDR3 comprises 17 residues. V gave up 4 bases and J gave up 7 bases, with 20 bases separating them. Germline CDR1 reads MGHRA; CDR2 reads YSYEKL. As DNA, the CDR3 is TGCGCCAGCAGCCCGGGACCGCCTAGATTAAGGAATTCACCCCTCCACTTT. This encodes CASSPGPPRLRNSPLHF.

The chain combines TRBV29-1 with TRBJ1-4; D is unclear. This CDR3 spans 11 amino acids. The germline V gene has CDR1 SQVTM and CDR2 ANQGSEA. Trimming took 7 bases from V and 8 from J, leaving 11 bases between them. The CDR3: CSAAREEKLFF. The CDR3 coding sequence is TGCAGCGCGGCCCGGGAGGAAAAACTGTTTTTT.

The rearrangement uses TRBV18 and TRBJ1-2; the D gene is possibly TRBD1 (5 bases). Germline V lookup: CDR1 KGHSH, CDR2 LQKENI. Trimming took 5 bases from V and 0 from J, leaving 13 bases between them. The CDR3 is made up of 15 amino acids. CDR3 residues: CASSTGRDTNYGYTF. As DNA, the CDR3 is TGTGCCAGCTCAACGGGACGGGATACTAACTATGGCTACACCTTC.

The chain carries TRBV28 and TRBJ2-2; D is uncertain. CDR3 length equals 16 residues. The V gene's germline CDR1 is MDHEN and CDR2 SYDVKM. V was pared by 2 bases and J by 0 bases, with 10 bases between. The CDR3 sequence is CASSLGHGANTGELFF. Written as DNA, the CDR3 is TGTGCCAGCAGTTTAGGGCACGGAGCGAACACCGGGGAGCTGTTTTTT.

This clone has just a few counts. The V and J genes are TRBV7-2 and TRBJ1-6; tentative D call: TRBD1 (5 bases). Trimming removed 5 bases from V and 6 bases from J, with 11 bases in between. CDR3 length equals 14 residues. Germline loops: CDR1 SGHTA, CDR2 FQGNSA. CDR3 sequence: CASSRGPINSPLHF. For the CDR3, the DNA is TGTGCCAGCAGCCGGGGACCGATTAATTCACCCCTCCACTTT.

This chain links TRBV5-1 with TRBJ2-1; 9 bases agree with TRBD2. The J segment lost 8 bases and the V segment lost 4 bases, leaving 10 bases of the junction unmatched. CDR1 and CDR2 from the germline V gene are SGHRS and YFSETQ. The CDR3 consists of 15 residues. CDR3 coding DNA: TGCGCCAGCAGCCCTGGAGGCGGGGGGGCATATGAGCAGTTCTTC. This sequence encodes CASSPGGGGAYEQFF.

V usage is TRBV15 and J usage is TRBJ1-2, with no clear D. The CDR3 covers 12 residues. CDR1 and CDR2 from the germline V gene are LNHNV and YYDKDF (reference sequence). Trimming took off 0 bases at V and 7 bases at J, with 6 bases between the two ends. The CDR3 DNA sequence: TGTGCCACCAGCAGAGATTGGGCTGGCTACACCTTC. Its protein is CATSRDWAGYTF.

The gene calls are TRBV4-1 and TRBJ1-3, with D possibly being TRBD1 (6 bases). Germline V gene data show CDR1 as MGHRA and CDR2 as YSYEKL. CDR3 length: 18 residues. Trimming stripped 1 base from V and 4 bases from J, with 20 bases between. CDR3 sequence: CASSQGGRGRGTGNTIYF. DNA for the CDR3: TGCGCCAGCAGCCAAGGGGGGCGGGGAAGAGGGACCGGAAACACCATATATTTT.

With regard to this clone: Other DNA variants within this sample encode the same CDR3. The V gene is TRBV2, the J gene TRBJ1-5, with D perhaps matching TRBD1 (6 bases). The CDR3 totals 19 residues. Germline loops: CDR1 SNHLY, CDR2 FYNNEI. Trimming took off 4 bases at V and 2 bases at J, with 24 bases between the two ends. The DNA of the CDR3 is TGTGCCAGCAGTGTTGGGCTAGGGGGGCGGGGCGGTCGCAATCAGCCCCAGCATTTT. Translated, it gives CASSVGLGGRGGRNQPQHF.

Concerning this clone: Other nucleotide sequences in the sample specify the same CDR3. The chain has TRBV7-8 and TRBJ1-1, with D hard to call. The CDR3 runs to 14 residues. Germline V gene data show CDR1 as SGHVS and CDR2 as FQNEAQ. Deletions cut 0 bases from V and 0 bases from J, with 5 bases between. The CDR3 here is CASSLAGMNTEAFF. The CDR3 DNA follows: TGTGCCAGCAGCTTAGCAGGGATGAACACTGAAGCTTTCTTT.

The chain uses TRBV27 and TRBJ1-1; perhaps TRBD1 as D (6 bases). This CDR3 contains 14 residues. CDR1 and CDR2 from the germline V gene are MNHEY and SMNVEV (reference sequence). The V end lost 7 bases, the J end lost 6 bases, and 18 bases lay between the germline ends. CDR3 sequence reads: CASILWGPNSEAFF. CDR3 nucleotides: TGTGCCAGCATTTTGTGGGGGCCAAATTCTGAAGCTTTCTTT.

The chain is built from TRBV2 and TRBJ2-4; 7 bases map to TRBD2. CDR3 size: 15 residues. Germline loops: CDR1 SNHLY, CDR2 FYNNEI. The V and J ends lost 4 bases and 1 base, in that order; junction bases with no gene match: 4. Written as DNA, the CDR3 is TGTGCCAGCAGTGCGGGGGGAGGGGCCAAAAACATTCAGTACTTC. This encodes CASSAGGGAKNIQYF.

The chain uses TRBV5-5 and TRBJ1-1; weak D call: TRBD1 (5 bases). The germline V gene has CDR1 SGHKS and CDR2 YYEKEE (reference sequence). The CDR3 is 17 amino acids. V gave up 3 bases and J gave up 6 bases, with 24 bases separating them. The CDR3 loop reads CASSSPEVGALEAEAFF. In nucleotides, the CDR3 is TGTGCCAGCAGCTCCCCGGAGGTAGGGGCCCTGGAGGCTGAAGCTTTCTTT.

This clone was seen once. The rearrangement uses TRBV18 and TRBJ1-1, with 8 positions matching TRBD1. The CDR3 is 12 residues long. The junction had 3 bases not matched to a gene; V was cut back by 8 bases and J by 4 bases. The V gene's germline CDR1 is KGHSH and CDR2 LQKENI. The CDR3 nucleotides are TGTGCCAGCGGAACAGGGGGCACTGAAGCTTTCTTT. Its protein is CASGTGGTEAFF. Full variable domain (remainder filled in from reference TRBV18 and TRBJ1-1): NAGVMQNPRHLVRRRGQEARLRCSPMKGHSHVYWYRQLPEEGLKFMVYLQKENIIDESGMPKERFSAEFPKEGPSILRIQQVVRGDSAAYFCASGTGGTEAFFGQGTRLTVV.

This clone was seen more than once but under ten times. J is TRBJ1-2 and V is TRBV6-6; TRBD1 agrees at 10 bases. The CDR3 is made up of 14 amino acids. Per the germline V gene, CDR1 is MNHNY and CDR2 is SVGAGI (reference sequence). Losses at the gene ends were 7 bases for V and 2 bases for J; bases not matched to a gene: 4. The DNA of the CDR3 is TGTGCCAGCACAGAGGGACAGGGGAACTATGGCTACACCTTC. Its protein is CASTEGQGNYGYTF.

This sequence joins TRBV18 and TRBJ2-2; D tentatively fits TRBD1 or TRBD2 (5 bases each). The CDR3 covers 14 residues. The germline V gene encodes CDR1 KGHSH and CDR2 LQKENI. The V end was cut by 3 bases, the J end by 7 bases, with 12 bases between. CDR3 residues: CASSPGTGGGELFF. As DNA, the CDR3 is TGTGCCAGCTCACCGGGTACAGGAGGCGGGGAGCTGTTTTTT.

V and J are TRBV6-5 and TRBJ1-2; D gene uncertain. This CDR3 has 15 residues. V lost 0 bases to trimming and J lost 6 bases, with 14 bases between them. Germline V gene lookup returns CDR1 MNHEY and CDR2 SVGAGI. The CDR3 loop is CASSYSFTSSNGYTF. CDR3 DNA: TGTGCCAGCAGTTACTCTTTTACTTCCTCCAATGGCTACACCTTC.